The 13 T cell receptor beta chains below come from one sample, sequenced in a study of response to subunit inactivated influenza vaccine. TCRdb analysed the RT-PCR reads with MiXCR anew, one entry per CDR3 protein. The data show roughly 520,000 distinct CDR3 sequences, approximately 24% seen once. Sequenced material: CD4+ T cells sorted from PBMCs, taken roughly 5 days after vaccination. The receptors come from a man aged 50 to 60 who received an inactivated influenza vaccine.

This clonotype was observed a single time. The chain combines TRBV7-8 with TRBJ1-2; TRBD1 might be the D (5 bases). Trimming removed 5 bases from V and 0 bases from J, with 13 bases in between. The CDR3 totals 15 residues. Per the germline V gene, CDR1 is SGHVS and CDR2 is FQNEAQ. CDR3 region: CASSRRGLANYGYTF. CDR3 DNA sequence: TGTGCCAGCAGCCGCCGGGGGTTAGCTAACTATGGCTACACCTTC. The full variable domain, completed using reference TRBV7-8 and TRBJ1-2, is GAGVSQSPRYKVAKRGQDVALRCDPISGHVSLFWYQQALGQGPEFLTYFQNEAQLDKSGLPSDRFFAERPEGSVSTLKIQRTQQEDSAVYLCASSRRGLANYGYTFGSGTRLTVV.

The sample holds a few counts of this clonotype. The rearrangement uses TRBV20-1 and TRBJ1-5; D remains unclear. In germline, CDR1 is DFQATT, CDR2 SNEGSKA (reference sequence). V was clipped by 1 base and J by 2 bases, with 12 bases between them. CDR3 length: 15 residues. The CDR3 is CSARGPHHGNQPQHF. In DNA, the CDR3 is TGCAGTGCTAGAGGTCCGCATCATGGCAATCAGCCCCAGCATTTT.

The CDR3 spells CASRRSRTGIYEQYF. The CDR3 bases are TGTGCCAGCAGACGATCCAGGACAGGGATCTACGAGCAGTACTTC. The rearrangement links TRBV6-1 to TRBJ2-7, with 8 positions matching TRBD1. The CDR3 is 15 amino acids. Germline values: CDR1 MNHNS, CDR2 SASEGT. Trimming cost V 6 bases and J 3 bases; bases outside gene matches: 10.

The V gene is TRBV10-3, the J gene TRBJ1-1; the match to TRBD1 covers 7 bases. V dropped 4 bases and J dropped 1; count of bases not matched to a gene: 6. In germline, CDR1 is ENHRY, CDR2 SYGVKD. This CDR3 region has 15 residues. The CDR3 region is CAISALTGTNTEAFF. For the CDR3, the DNA is TGTGCCATCAGTGCTTTGACAGGGACGAACACTGAAGCTTTCTTT.

The sample holds a few counts of this clonotype. The chain joins TRBV3-1 to TRBJ1-1; 10 bases agree with TRBD1. Trimming took 4 bases from V and 5 from J; bases not matched to a gene: 4. In germline, CDR1 is LGHDT, CDR2 YNNKEL (reference sequence). The CDR3 covers 14 residues. CDR3: CASSPGQGRTEAFF. CDR3 DNA: TGTGCCAGCAGCCCGGGACAGGGGAGGACTGAAGCTTTCTTT.

V usage is TRBV7-9 and J usage is TRBJ2-7; D gene uncertain. CDR3 length: 13 amino acids. Deletions cut 2 bases from V and 6 bases from J, with 11 bases between. CDR1 and CDR2 (germline): SEHNR, FQNEAQ (reference sequence). The CDR3 is CASSLISGSEQYF. CDR3 bases: TGTGCCAGCAGCTTAATTTCGGGTTCCGAGCAGTACTTC.

This clonotype was seen more than once but under ten times. The chain carries TRBV28 and TRBJ2-2, with 8 nucleotides matching TRBD1. Germline V gene lookup returns CDR1 MDHEN and CDR2 SYDVKM. The CDR3 runs 16 residues. J gave up 1 base and V 8 bases, and 9 bases lay outside the gene matches. CDR3: CASDGAGTGNTGELFF. The CDR3 DNA is TGTGCCAGCGACGGGGCCGGGACAGGGAACACCGGGGAGCTGTTTTTT.

The chain recombines TRBV7-2 with TRBJ2-1, with TRBD1 identical over 7 bases. The V segment lost 5 bases and the J segment 16 bases; nucleotides outside the gene matches: 11. This CDR3 region has 12 residues. Germline V gives CDR1 SGHTA, CDR2 FQGNSA. The CDR3, as DNA: TGTGCCAGCAGCCCACGACAGGGTGGGATATTCTTC. Amino acids: CASSPRQGGIFF.

V usage is TRBV12-3 or TRBV12-4 and J usage is TRBJ1-1; D is undetermined. V lost 3 bases to trimming and J lost 0 bases, with 5 bases between them. The CDR3 has 13 residues. The CDR3 reads CASSFILNTEAFF. The CDR3 DNA follows: TGTGCCAGCAGTTTTATATTGAACACTGAAGCTTTCTTT.

This clonotype was detected only once. In DNA, the CDR3 is TGTGCCAGCAGTGATCAGGGGAGGACGGGAAACACCATATATTTT. Protein sequence: CASSDQGRTGNTIYF. This chain uses TRBV2 with TRBJ1-3; the D gene is possibly TRBD1 (6 bases). V gave up 3 bases and J gave up 4 bases, with 13 bases separating them. Per the germline V gene, CDR1 is SNHLY and CDR2 is FYNNEI. The length of the CDR3 is 15 residues.

The chain combines TRBV10-3 with TRBJ2-3; D remains unclear. The CDR3 loop spans 13 amino acids. The ends were cut back, 6 bases at V and 4 bases at J, with 11 bases in the middle. Germline V CDR1 and CDR2: ENHRY, SYGVKD. The CDR3 spells CAIRWSIADTQYF. Written as DNA, the CDR3 is TGTGCCATCAGGTGGAGCATCGCAGATACGCAGTATTTT.

The chain recombines TRBV5-6 with TRBJ2-3; 7 bases are shared with TRBD2. V was clipped by 4 bases and J by 3 bases; unmatched bases: 5. Germline V CDR1 and CDR2: SGHDT, YYEEEE. The CDR3 is 14 amino acids. CDR3 bases: TGTGCCAGCAGCGCACTAGCGAAAACAGATACGCAGTATTTT. It translates to CASSALAKTDTQYF.

In this sample, this clonotype turned up a few times. The gene calls are TRBV12-3 or TRBV12-4 and TRBJ1-4, with a weak D call TRBD1 (5 bases). The CDR3 loop spans 15 amino acids. Trimming cost V 3 bases and J 7 bases, with 15 bases left between them. The CDR3: CASSFWGEYGEKLFF. CDR3 sequence (DNA): TGTGCCAGCAGTTTTTGGGGGGAATACGGTGAAAAACTGTTTTTT.